This T cell receptor beta chain was recovered during a study of cytomegalovirus exposure and HLA in healthy donors. Germline CDR1 MGHDK, CDR2 SYGVNS. Trimming cost V 1 base and J 4 bases, with 13 bases left between them. The CDR3 loop spans 15 amino acids. Primers for the PCR totalled 60 Vbeta and 13 Jbeta. The assay was immunoSEQ multiplex PCR, and TCRdb's table has in-frame clones only and misses some. The sample contains over 130,000 clones, 79% of which appear only once. Sequenced material: PBMCs. This clonotype was sampled from a man aged 45 to 65 in good health and CMV-seropositive. The genes are TRBV25-1 and TRBJ1-2; a weak D match, TRBD1 (5 bases). DNA for the CDR3: TGTGCCAGCAGTGAATTGGAGGGGTTTTCCTATGGCTACACCTTC. This codes for CASSELEGFSYGYTF.